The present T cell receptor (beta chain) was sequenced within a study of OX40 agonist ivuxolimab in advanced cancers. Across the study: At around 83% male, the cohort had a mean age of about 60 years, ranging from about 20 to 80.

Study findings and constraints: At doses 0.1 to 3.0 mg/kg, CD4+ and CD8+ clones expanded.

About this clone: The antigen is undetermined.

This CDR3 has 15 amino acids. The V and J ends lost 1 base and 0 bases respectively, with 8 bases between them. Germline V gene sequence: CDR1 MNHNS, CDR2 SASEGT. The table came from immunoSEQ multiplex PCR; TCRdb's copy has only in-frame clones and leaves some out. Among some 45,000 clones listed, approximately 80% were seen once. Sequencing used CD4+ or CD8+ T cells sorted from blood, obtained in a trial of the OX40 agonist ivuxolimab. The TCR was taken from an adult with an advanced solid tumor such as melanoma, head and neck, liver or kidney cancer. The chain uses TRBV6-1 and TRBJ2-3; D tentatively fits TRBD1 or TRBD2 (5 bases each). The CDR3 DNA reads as TGTGCCAGCAGTGAAGGTTGGGGGAGCACAGATACGCAGTATTTT. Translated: CASSEGWGSTDTQYF.